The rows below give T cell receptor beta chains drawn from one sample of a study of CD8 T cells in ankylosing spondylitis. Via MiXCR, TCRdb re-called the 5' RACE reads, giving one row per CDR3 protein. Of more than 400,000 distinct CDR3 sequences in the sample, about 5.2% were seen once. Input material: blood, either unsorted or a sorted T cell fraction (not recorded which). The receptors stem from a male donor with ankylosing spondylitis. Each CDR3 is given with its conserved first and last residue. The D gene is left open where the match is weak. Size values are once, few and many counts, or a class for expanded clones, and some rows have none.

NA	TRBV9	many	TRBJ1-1	TGTGCCAGCAGCGTCCTCCTCAGCACTGAAGCTTTCTTT	CASSVLLSTEAFF
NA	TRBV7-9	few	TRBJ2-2	TGTGCCAGCAGCTTATGGGGCAGTACGAACACCGGGGAGCTGTTTTTT	CASSLWGSTNTGELFF
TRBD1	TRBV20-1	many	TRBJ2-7	TGCAGTGTGGGACAGCACTCCTACGAGCAGTACTTC	CSVGQHSYEQYF
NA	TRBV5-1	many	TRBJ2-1	TGCGCCAGCAGCTGGACCGGGGACCTCATCTACAATGAGCAGTTCTTC	CASSWTGDLIYNEQFF
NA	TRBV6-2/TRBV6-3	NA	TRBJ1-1	TGTGCCACGCGCCGGACCCCGAACACTGAAGCTTTCTTT	CATRRTPNTEAFF
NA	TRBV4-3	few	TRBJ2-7	TGCGCCAGCAGCCAACAATTGGTGGGACACGGTTCCTACGAGCAGTACTTC	CASSQQLVGHGSYEQYF
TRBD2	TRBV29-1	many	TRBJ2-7	TGCAGCGTTCACGGGACTAGCGGAAAGAGCGCCTACGAGCAGTACTTC	CSVHGTSGKSAYEQYF
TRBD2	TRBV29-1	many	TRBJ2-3	TGCAGCGTTAGCGGGAGATGGGTGACAGATACGCAGTATTTT	CSVSGRWVTDTQYF
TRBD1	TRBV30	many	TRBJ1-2	TGTGCCTGGAGTGTATCTGCGACAGGGTTCAACTATGGCTACACCTTC	CAWSVSATGFNYGYTF
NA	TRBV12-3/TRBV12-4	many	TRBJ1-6	TGTGCCAGCAGTTTATGGGCCGAGGCGGGGAGGTCACCCCTCCACTTT	CASSLWAEAGRSPLHF
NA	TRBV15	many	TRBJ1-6	TGTGCCACCCGAAGAGGCCGGGAAACATTTAATTCACCCCTCCACTTT	CATRRGRETFNSPLHF
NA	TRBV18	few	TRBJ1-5	TGTGCCAGCTCACCAAGGGGGGACCCGAGGAATCAGCCCCAGCATTTT	CASSPRGDPRNQPQHF
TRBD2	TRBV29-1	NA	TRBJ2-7	TGCAGCGCCGCGAACGGGGGGAGGCACGAGCAGTACTTC	CSAANGGRHEQYF
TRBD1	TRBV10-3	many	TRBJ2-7	TGTGCCATCAGTGAGACTCCATCCAGGGGGCTATCCTACGAGCAGTACTTC	CAISETPSRGLSYEQYF
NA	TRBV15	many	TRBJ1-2	TGTGCCACCAGCAGAGTGGGGGGAGATGGCTACACCTTC	CATSRVGGDGYTF
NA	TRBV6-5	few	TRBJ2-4	TGTGCCAGCAGTTACCCCCCGCCCCTAGCCAAAAACATTCAGTACTTC	CASSYPPPLAKNIQYF
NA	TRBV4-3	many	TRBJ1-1	TGCGCCAGCAGCCAGGCTGGGCGCCACACTGAAGCTTTCTTT	CASSQAGRHTEAFF
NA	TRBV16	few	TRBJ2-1	TGTGCCAGCAGCCACGCGGGCATCTACAATGAGCAGTTCTTC	CASSHAGIYNEQFF
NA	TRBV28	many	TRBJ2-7	TGTGCCAGCATCAGGTTAGGGAGCTCCTACGAGCAGTACTTC	CASIRLGSSYEQYF
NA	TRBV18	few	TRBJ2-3	TGTGCCAGCTCACGACGGGGTAGCGGAAGAACAGATACGCAGTATTTT	CASSRRGSGRTDTQYF